The 19 T cell receptor beta chains below come from one sample, sequenced in a study of T cell repertoires in cytomegalovirus infection. From the reads, TCRdb called clonotypes with MiXCR, one entry per CDR3 protein. The sample lists around 200,000 distinct CDR3 sequences; approximately 40% were seen once. These receptors lack a known antigen. The sample here was CD8+ T cells from cultured PBMCs, taken from culture after CMV antigen stimulation. These receptor sequences come from a human donor in good health (CMV status not recorded). Some clones in this sample may be carry-over from other donors' samples.

This clonotype showed up just a few times. V and J are TRBV10-3 and TRBJ2-2, with TRBD1 matching 7 bases. The CDR3 runs to 15 residues. V lost 6 bases to trimming and J lost 1 base; unmatched junction nucleotides: 5. Germline CDR1 reads ENHRY; CDR2 reads SYGVKD. This CDR3 is CAIRTGTENTGELFF. The DNA for the CDR3 is TGTGCCATCAGAACCGGGACAGAGAACACCGGGGAGCTGTTTTTT.

This chain links TRBV12-3 or TRBV12-4 with TRBJ1-2, with D hard to call. Deletions cut 7 bases from V and 8 bases from J, with 11 bases between. This CDR3 is built from 11 residues. The CDR3 DNA is TGTGCCAGCACCGACAACCGGGGCTACACCTTC. This codes for CASTDNRGYTF.

The chain links TRBV7-9 to TRBJ1-5; TRBD1 matches at 9 bases. CDR1 and CDR2 (germline): SEHNR, FQNEAQ (reference sequence). V lost 5 bases to trimming and J lost 3 bases; unmatched junction nucleotides: 5. The CDR3 is 15 amino acids. The CDR3 coding sequence is TGTGCCAGCAGCAACACAGGGGGCCCCAATCAGCCCCAGCATTTT. It specifies CASSNTGGPNQPQHF. Full variable domain (remainder filled in from reference TRBV7-9 and TRBJ1-5): DTGVSQNPRHKITKRGQNVTFRCDPISEHNRLYWYRQTLGQGPEFLTYFQNEAQLEKSRLLSDRFSAERPKGSFSTLEIQRTEQGDSAMYLCASSNTGGPNQPQHFGDGTRLSIL.

This clonotype showed up many times. J is TRBJ1-2 and V is TRBV7-2; 7 bases align to TRBD1. The CDR3 loop spans 15 amino acids. The trim removed 5 bases at V and 5 bases at J, leaving 11 bases unmatched. The germline CDR1 and CDR2 sequences are SGHTA and FQGNSA. The CDR3, as DNA: TGTGCCAGCAGCCTACTTACGACAGGGCCATATGGCTACACCTTC. Amino acid sequence: CASSLLTTGPYGYTF.

The CDR3 nucleotides read TGTGCCAGCAGTTTAACTAGCGGGAAGAACAATGAGCAGTTCTTC. This translates into CASSLTSGKNNEQFF. V usage is TRBV28 and J usage is TRBJ2-1; TRBD2 matches at 10 bases. With V trimmed by 2 bases and J by 5 bases, 3 bases remained unmatched. The germline V gene has CDR1 MDHEN and CDR2 SYDVKM. This CDR3 spans 15 amino acids.

This clonotype showed up just a few times. This chain uses TRBV7-8 with TRBJ1-1; weak D call: TRBD1 (6 bases). V was shortened by 5 bases and J by 4 bases, with 11 bases between the two germline ends. CDR3 length equals 13 residues. Germline V gene data show CDR1 as SGHVS and CDR2 as FQNEAQ. CDR3 amino acids: CASSHRDFTEAFF. The DNA for the CDR3 is TGTGCCAGCAGCCACAGGGATTTCACTGAAGCTTTCTTT.

This chain joins TRBV7-2 and TRBJ2-1, with 15 bases that match TRBD2. Losses at the gene ends were 5 bases for V and 1 base for J; bases not matched to a gene: 6. From germline, CDR1 is SGHTA and CDR2 FQGNSA. CDR3 size: 18 residues. The CDR3: CASSPRTSGRGSYNEQFF. Here the CDR3 DNA reads TGTGCCAGCAGCCCGAGGACTAGCGGGAGGGGGTCCTACAATGAGCAGTTCTTC.

The sample holds a few counts of this clonotype. This rearrangement joins TRBV5-8 to TRBJ2-6, with D hard to call. Per germline, CDR1 SGHTS and CDR2 YDEGEE. This CDR3 spans 16 amino acids. V lost 4 bases, J lost 6 bases, and 17 bases lay in between. CDR3 bases: TGTGCCAGCAGCGCCTTTGGTACTCAGGAGGCCAACGTCCTGACTTTC. It is translated as CASSAFGTQEANVLTF. Looking up the rest from reference TRBV5-8 and TRBJ2-6 gives the full variable domain: EAGVTQSPTHLIKTRGQQATLRCSPISGHTSVYWYQQALGLGLQFLLWYDEGEERNRGNFPPRFSGRQFPNYSSELNVNALELEDSALYLCASSAFGTQEANVLTFGAGSRLTVL.

The genes are TRBV4-2 and TRBJ1-1; tentative D call: TRBD1 (5 bases). The CDR3 contains 17 residues. The V end was cut by 1 base, the J end by 5 bases, with 20 bases between. Germline loops: CDR1 LGHNA, CDR2 YNFKEQ. The CDR3 sequence: CASSQVLPHGAGTEAFF. The DNA for the CDR3 is TGTGCCAGCAGCCAAGTTCTCCCACATGGGGCAGGGACTGAAGCTTTCTTT.

This clonotype was seen a handful of times. The rearrangement links TRBV7-3 to TRBJ2-3; tentatively, D is TRBD2 (5 bases). Germline lookup yields CDR1 SGHTA and CDR2 FQGTGA. V lost 2 bases and J 0 bases, leaving 9 bases between the germline ends. This CDR3 contains 15 residues. This CDR3 is CASSLGAESTDTQYF. CDR3 DNA sequence: TGTGCCAGCAGCTTAGGAGCGGAGAGCACAGATACGCAGTATTTT.

V is TRBV5-4 and J is TRBJ2-1; 7 positions agree with TRBD2. The CDR3 length is 15 residues. V gave up 1 base and J gave up 5 bases; unmatched junction bases: 6. The germline V gene encodes CDR1 SGHNT and CDR2 YYREEE (reference sequence). The CDR3 sequence is CASSLRRETHNEQFF. The CDR3 nucleotides read TGTGCCAGCAGCTTGCGGCGGGAGACCCACAATGAGCAGTTCTTC.

This chain uses TRBV6-5 with TRBJ1-4; no clear D gene. The CDR3 consists of 12 residues. Germline V lookup: CDR1 MNHEY, CDR2 SVGAGI. Trimming took off 4 bases at V and 6 bases at J, with 6 bases between the two ends. CDR3 protein: CASSSPDEKLFF. The DNA for the CDR3 is TGTGCCAGCAGTTCACCAGATGAAAAACTGTTTTTT.

Concerning this clonotype: The DNA is omitted, as the CDR3 cannot be located on it reliably, and the CDR3 follows TCRdb's listing. V and J are TRBV9 and TRBJ2-3; TRBD2, the table's D call, was not compared with the DNA. Germline CDR1 reads SGDLS; CDR2 reads YYNGEE. Counting both end residues, the CDR3 totals 16 amino acids. The CDR3 protein is CASSVARGAVAGLLYF.

The J gene is TRBJ1-6, the V gene TRBV11-2; tentative D call: TRBD1 (5 bases). Trimming removed 5 bases from V and 9 bases from J, with 11 bases in between. CDR1 SGHAT and CDR2 FQNNGV come from the germline V gene. The CDR3 length is 13 residues. The CDR3 protein is CASSPGTASPLHF. CDR3 in DNA: TGTGCCAGCAGCCCCGGGACGGCTTCACCCCTCCACTTT. Drawing the rest from reference TRBV11-2 and TRBJ1-6, the complete variable domain is EAGVAQSPRYKIIEKRQSVAFWCNPISGHATLYWYQQILGQGPKLLIQFQNNGVVDDSQLPKDRFSAERLKGVDSTLKIQPAKLEDSAVYLCASSPGTASPLHFGNGTRLTVT.

A few counts support this clonotype. The chain joins TRBV29-1 to TRBJ2-2, with 14 nucleotides matching TRBD2. The ends lost 8 bases at V and 3 bases at J; junction bases unmatched: 11. The CDR3 has 17 residues. CDR1 and CDR2 (germline): SQVTM, ANQGSEA. The CDR3 here is CSFAPGLAGEYTGELFF. The DNA of the CDR3 is TGCAGCTTCGCGCCGGGACTAGCGGGAGAGTACACCGGGGAGCTGTTTTTT.

A few counts support this clonotype. The V call is TRBV7-3, the J call TRBJ2-3; D remains ambiguous. Germline V gives CDR1 SGHTA, CDR2 FQGTGA. The CDR3 covers 15 residues. The germline V and J ends were trimmed by 7 bases and 5 bases, with 19 bases remaining between them. CDR3 bases: TGTGCCAGCAATCTTGGATACGGGCCCCAAGATACGCAGTATTTT. The encoded protein is CASNLGYGPQDTQYF. Full variable domain (missing parts from reference TRBV7-3 and TRBJ2-3): GAGVSQTPSNKVTEKGKYVELRCDPISGHTALYWYRQSLGQGPEFLIYFQGTGAADDSGLPNDRFFAVRPEGSVSTLKIQRTERGDSAVYLCASNLGYGPQDTQYFGPGTRLTVL.

The chain uses TRBV7-2 and TRBJ2-1, with 10 positions matching TRBD2. The CDR3 extends over 14 amino acids. Germline V CDR1 and CDR2: SGHTA, FQGNSA. With V trimmed by 5 bases and J by 8 bases, 6 bases remained unmatched. CDR3 in DNA: TGTGCCAGCAGCCCTAGCGGGAGCGGCTATGAGCAGTTCTTC. This encodes CASSPSGSGYEQFF.

This clonotype was observed a handful of times. The V call is TRBV7-6, the J call TRBJ2-5; D possibly matches TRBD1 or TRBD2 (5 bases each). Looked up from germline, CDR1 is SGHVS and CDR2 is FNYEAQ. This CDR3 spans 16 amino acids. The V and J ends lost 2 bases and 2 bases respectively, with 15 bases between them. The CDR3 region has the DNA TGTGCCAGCAGCTTACCCTCTGAGTGGGGGCAAGAGACCCAGTACTTC. Translation: CASSLPSEWGQETQYF.

The rearrangement joins TRBV7-6 to TRBJ2-7; weak D call: TRBD2 (6 bases). This CDR3 region has 16 residues. Deletions cut 1 base from V and 2 bases from J, with 15 bases between. The germline gives CDR1 SGHVS, CDR2 FNYEAQ. Written as DNA, the CDR3 is TGTGCCAGCAGCTTAGGGGGGGAGTACAGCCCCTACGAGCAGTACTTC. Protein sequence: CASSLGGEYSPYEQYF.